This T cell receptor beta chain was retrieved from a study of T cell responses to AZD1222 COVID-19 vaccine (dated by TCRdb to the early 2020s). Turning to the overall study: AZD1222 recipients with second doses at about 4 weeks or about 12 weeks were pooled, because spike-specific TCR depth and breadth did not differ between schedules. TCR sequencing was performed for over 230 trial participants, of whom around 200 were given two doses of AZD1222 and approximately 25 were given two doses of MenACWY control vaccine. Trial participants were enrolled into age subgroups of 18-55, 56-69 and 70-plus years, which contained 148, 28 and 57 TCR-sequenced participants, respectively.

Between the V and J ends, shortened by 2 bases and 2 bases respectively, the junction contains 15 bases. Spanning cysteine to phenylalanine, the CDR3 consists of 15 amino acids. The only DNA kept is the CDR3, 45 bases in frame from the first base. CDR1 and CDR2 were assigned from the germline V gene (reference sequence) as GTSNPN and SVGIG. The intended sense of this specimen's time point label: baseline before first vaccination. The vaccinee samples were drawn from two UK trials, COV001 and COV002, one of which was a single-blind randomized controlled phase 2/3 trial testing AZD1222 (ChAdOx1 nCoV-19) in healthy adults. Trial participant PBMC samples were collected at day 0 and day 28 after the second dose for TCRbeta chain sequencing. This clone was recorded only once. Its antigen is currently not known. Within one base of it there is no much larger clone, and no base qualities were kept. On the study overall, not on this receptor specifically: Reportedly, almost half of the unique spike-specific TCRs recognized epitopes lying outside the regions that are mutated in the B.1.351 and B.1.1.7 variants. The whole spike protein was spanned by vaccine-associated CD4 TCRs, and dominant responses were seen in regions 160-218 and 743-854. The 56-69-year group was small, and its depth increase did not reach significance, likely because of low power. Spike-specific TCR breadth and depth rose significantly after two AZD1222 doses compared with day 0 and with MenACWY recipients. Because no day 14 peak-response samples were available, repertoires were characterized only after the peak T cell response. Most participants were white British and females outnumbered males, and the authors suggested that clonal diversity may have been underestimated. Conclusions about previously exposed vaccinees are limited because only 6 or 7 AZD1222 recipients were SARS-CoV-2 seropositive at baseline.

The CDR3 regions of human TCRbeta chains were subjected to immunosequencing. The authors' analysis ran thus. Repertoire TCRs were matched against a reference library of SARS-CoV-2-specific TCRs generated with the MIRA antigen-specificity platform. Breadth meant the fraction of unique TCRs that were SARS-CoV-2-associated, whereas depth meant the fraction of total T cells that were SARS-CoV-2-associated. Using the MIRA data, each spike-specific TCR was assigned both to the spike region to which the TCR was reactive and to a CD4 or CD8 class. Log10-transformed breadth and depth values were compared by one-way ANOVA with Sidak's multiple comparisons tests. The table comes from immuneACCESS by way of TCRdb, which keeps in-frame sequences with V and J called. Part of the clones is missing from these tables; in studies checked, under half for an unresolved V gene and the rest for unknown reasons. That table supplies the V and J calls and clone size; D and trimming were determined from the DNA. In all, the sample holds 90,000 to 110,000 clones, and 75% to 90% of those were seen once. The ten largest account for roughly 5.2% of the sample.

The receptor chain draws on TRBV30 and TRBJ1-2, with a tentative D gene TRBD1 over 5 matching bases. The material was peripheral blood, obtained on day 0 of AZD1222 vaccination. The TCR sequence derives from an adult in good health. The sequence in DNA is TGTGCCTGGAGTAGGGGACCGCCGAACAACTATGGCTACACCTTC. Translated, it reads CAWSRGPPNNYGYTF.